One and the same sample provided the 19 T cell receptor beta chains below, sequenced in a study of technical replicates of blood from several donors. The method was immunoSEQ multiplex PCR; TCRdb's version includes in-frame clones alone and lacks a portion of them. The table has tens of thousands of clones, more than 90% seen once. Sequencing input: PBMCs. The receptors were gathered from a human donor in good health. Some clones in this sample may be carry-over from other donors' samples.

This clone occurred once. The V and J genes are TRBV4-1 and TRBJ2-3, with TRBD2 identical over 10 bases. V lost 4 bases, J lost 1 base, and 8 bases stayed unmatched. The germline V gene has CDR1 MGHRA and CDR2 YSYEKL. This CDR3 contains 17 residues. The CDR3 spells CASSLLGTSERTDTQYF. CDR3 nucleotides: TGCGCCAGCAGCCTACTTGGGACTAGCGAACGCACAGATACGCAGTATTTT.

The V call is TRBV7-8, the J call TRBJ2-5; D is perhaps TRBD1 (5 bases). Trimming removed 2 bases from V and 4 bases from J, with 11 bases in between. The CDR3 is made up of 14 amino acids. Germline assignment: CDR1 SGHVS and CDR2 FQNEAQ. CDR3: CASSLRGIGETQYF. CDR3 in DNA: TGTGCCAGCAGCTTAAGGGGCATAGGAGAGACCCAGTACTTC.

Regarding this clone: Distinct nucleotide sequences in the sample also encode this CDR3. The V call is TRBV7-9, the J call TRBJ2-7, with D maybe TRBD2 (5 bases). V lost 0 bases to trimming and J lost 2 bases, with 11 bases between them. Germline-derived CDR1 and CDR2 are SEHNR and FQNEAQ (reference sequence). The CDR3 totals 15 residues. The CDR3 region is CASSLASGGTYEQYF. Here the CDR3 DNA reads TGTGCCAGCAGCTTAGCAAGCGGTGGTACCTACGAGCAGTACTTC.

This chain links TRBV18 with TRBJ1-1; D ambiguous. V lost 0 bases to trimming and J lost 1 base, with 9 bases between them. Germline loops: CDR1 KGHSH, CDR2 LQKENI. This CDR3 comprises 15 residues. The CDR3 loop reads CASSPPESRNTEAFF. DNA of the CDR3: TGTGCCAGCTCACCACCTGAATCTAGGAACACTGAAGCTTTCTTT.

The genes are TRBV9 and TRBJ1-5; no reliable D call. V lost 3 bases and J 0 bases, leaving 10 bases between the germline ends. Germline V CDR1 and CDR2: SGDLS, YYNGEE. This CDR3 is built from 15 residues. In DNA form, the CDR3 reads TGTGCCAGCAGCGCGACCCAGGATAGCAATCAGCCCCAGCATTTT. It is translated as CASSATQDSNQPQHF. Combining the CDR3 with reference TRBV9 and TRBJ1-5 gives the whole variable domain DSGVTQTPKHLITATGQRVTLRCSPRSGDLSVYWYQQSLDQGLQFLIQYYNGEERAKGNILERFSAQQFPDLHSELNLSSLELGDSALYFCASSATQDSNQPQHFGDGTRLSIL.

The gene calls are TRBV4-3 and TRBJ1-5, with 10 bases lining up with TRBD1. Germline V gives CDR1 LGHNA, CDR2 YSLEER. The ends lost 0 bases at V and 7 bases at J; junction bases unmatched: 6. CDR3 length equals 16 residues. CDR3 protein: CASSQEYGQGGQPQHF. CDR3 nucleotides: TGCGCCAGCAGCCAAGAATATGGACAGGGGGGACAGCCCCAGCATTTT.

The CDR3 region is CASSLRVGQGKETQYF. In DNA form, the CDR3 reads TGTGCCAGCAGCTTAAGGGTAGGGCAGGGAAAAGAGACCCAGTACTTC. This chain uses TRBV7-9 with TRBJ2-5; a possible D gene is TRBD1 (5 bases). CDR3 size: 16 residues. V was clipped by 2 bases and J by 3 bases, with 16 bases between them. Germline V CDR1 and CDR2: SEHNR, FQNEAQ (reference sequence).

The rearrangement links TRBV7-2 to TRBJ1-2; 11 positions agree with TRBD1. Trimming took 0 bases from V and 10 from J; bases not matched to a gene: 10. This CDR3 comprises 16 residues. CDR1 SGHTA and CDR2 FQGNSA come from the germline V gene. The CDR3 reads CASSLARTGGVGAYTF. In nucleotides, the CDR3 is TGTGCCAGCAGCTTAGCAAGGACAGGGGGCGTAGGAGCCTACACCTTC.

The chain couples TRBV5-1 to TRBJ2-7; possible D gene TRBD1, 6 bases. Germline values: CDR1 SGHRS, CDR2 YFSETQ. V was shortened by 4 bases and J by 2 bases, with 13 bases between the two germline ends. The CDR3 has 14 residues. CDR3 sequence: CASSPRQATYEQYF. In nucleotides, the CDR3 is TGCGCCAGCAGCCCAAGACAGGCCACCTACGAGCAGTACTTC.

The chain is built from TRBV30 and TRBJ1-2; 9 positions agree with TRBD1. CDR1 and CDR2 from the germline V gene are GTSNPN and SVGIG (reference sequence). This CDR3 contains 13 residues. V was pared by 8 bases and J by 5 bases, with 9 bases of the junction left unmatched. CDR3 loop: CAAVQGARYGYTF. The CDR3 DNA reads as TGTGCCGCGGTACAGGGGGCGCGGTATGGCTACACCTTC.

The V call is TRBV7-2, the J call TRBJ2-1, with TRBD2 matching 11 bases. V lost 1 base to trimming and J lost 4 bases; unmatched junction nucleotides: 6. The CDR3 spans 17 residues. Germline V gives CDR1 SGHTA, CDR2 FQGNSA. CDR3 amino acids: CASSLVGSGGAYNEQFF. CDR3 bases: TGTGCCAGCAGCTTAGTCGGTAGCGGGGGGGCGTACAATGAGCAGTTCTTC.

This clone was recorded once. This chain joins TRBV4-1 and TRBJ1-5; 7 nucleotides match TRBD1. Germline loops: CDR1 MGHRA, CDR2 YSYEKL. J was trimmed by 2 bases and V by 3 bases; bases with no gene match: 1. The CDR3 runs to 14 residues. Here the CDR3 DNA reads TGCGCCAGCAGCCAGGGACAGCGCAATCAGCCCCAGCATTTT. Encoded protein: CASSQGQRNQPQHF.

V usage is TRBV2 and J usage is TRBJ1-6; D is possibly TRBD1 (5 bases). The V and J ends lost 5 bases and 10 bases respectively, with 18 bases between them. Germline CDR1 reads SNHLY; CDR2 reads FYNNEI. This CDR3 has 15 amino acids. CDR3 DNA sequence: TGTGCCAGCAGTCAGGAGGGGCCAAAGGGGTCACCCCTCCACTTT. Protein sequence: CASSQEGPKGSPLHF.

This chain uses TRBV7-9 with TRBJ2-5; TRBD1 is a possible D gene (5 bases). This CDR3 is built from 15 residues. Germline-derived CDR1 and CDR2 are SEHNR and FQNEAQ (reference sequence). V was pared by 1 base and J by 5 bases, with 14 bases between. CDR3: CASSLVVGHLETQYF. CDR3 DNA sequence: TGTGCCAGCAGCTTAGTAGTTGGACATTTGGAGACCCAGTACTTC.

The CDR3 nucleotides are TGTGCCAGTAGTAGACGACAGGGATACGGTGGAAACACCATATATTTT. It yields the protein CASSRRQGYGGNTIYF. V is TRBV19 and J is TRBJ1-3, with TRBD1 matching over 7 bases. From germline, CDR1 is LNHDA and CDR2 SQIVND (reference sequence). V lost 4 bases, J lost 3 bases, and 9 bases stayed unmatched. This CDR3 has 16 residues. The whole variable domain, filled in from reference TRBV19 and TRBJ1-3, reads DGGITQSPKYLFRKEGQNVTLSCEQNLNHDAMYWYRQDPGQGLRLIYYSQIVNDFQKGDIAEGYSVSREKKESFPLTVTSAQKNPTAFYLCASSRRQGYGGNTIYFGEGSWLTVV.

This clone was seen a few times. The junction departs from the called germline gene at one end, perhaps through a read error. This rearrangement joins TRBV6-1 to TRBJ2-7; 7 bases align to TRBD2. Per the germline V gene, CDR1 is MNHNS and CDR2 is SASEGT. The CDR3 totals 15 residues. This CDR3 is CASSERLAGSDEQYF. CDR3 bases: TGTGCCAGCAGTGAAAGACTAGCAGGCTCCGACGAGCAGTACTTC.

The V gene is TRBV7-2, the J gene TRBJ2-1; D possibly corresponds to TRBD1 (6 bases). CDR1 SGHTA and CDR2 FQGNSA come from the germline V gene. The CDR3 is 15 amino acids. V lost 3 bases and J 4 bases, leaving 13 bases between the germline ends. Here the CDR3 reads CASSFRDTHYNEQFF. CDR3 DNA: TGTGCCAGCAGCTTCCGGGACACCCATTACAATGAGCAGTTCTTC.

In DNA form, the CDR3 reads TGTGCCAGCAGCCAACCGACAGATAACACTGAAGCTTTCTTT. Translated, it gives CASSQPTDNTEAFF. The gene calls are TRBV4-2 and TRBJ1-1; maybe TRBD1 (5 bases). CDR1 and CDR2 from the germline V gene are LGHNA and YNFKEQ. This CDR3 region has 14 residues. The V gene lost 2 bases and the J gene lost 2 bases, with 9 bases spanning the gap.

The chain couples TRBV5-4 to TRBJ2-5, with 14 bases that match TRBD2. In germline, CDR1 is SGHNT, CDR2 YYREEE (reference sequence). The CDR3 consists of 17 residues. V shed 4 bases, J shed 5 bases, and the junction held 10 bases outside the gene matches. As DNA, the CDR3 is TGTGCCAGCAGCGGGGAAGGACTAGCGGGAGGAGGGGAGACCCAGTACTTC. It yields the protein CASSGEGLAGGGETQYF. Full variable domain (remainder filled in from reference TRBV5-4 and TRBJ2-5): ETGVTQSPTHLIKTRGQQVTLRCSSQSGHNTVSWYQQALGQGPQFIFQYYREEENGRGNFPPRFSGLQFPNYSSELNVNALELDDSALYLCASSGEGLAGGGETQYFGPGTRLLVL.